Listed below are T cell receptor beta chains from one sample, sequenced in a study of CD8+ T cells in alopecia areata. The repertoire was sequenced with immunoSEQ multiplex PCR; TCRdb's copy has only in-frame clones and lacks some. The sample carries 150,000 to 200,000 clones, 60% recorded once. Sequenced material: CD4+ T cells sorted from blood, taken at week 24, from a patient treated with tofacitinib. Receptor source: a human donor with alopecia areata. Both conserved end residues are part of each CDR3. D genes are given only for firm matches. The listing skips clone size in some rows; elsewhere it reads once, few, many or a size class.

few,TRBJ2-6,.,TRBV29-1,TGCAGCGCCCTCCGGGGATTGGAGTCTGGGGCCAACGTCCTGACTTTC,CSALRGLESGANVLTF
few,TRBJ2-6,.,TRBV25-1,TGTGCCAGCAGTGGTGACAGTTACTCTGGGGCCAACGTCCTGACTTTC,CASSGDSYSGANVLTF
.,TRBJ1-2,.,TRBV2,TGTGCCAGCGGGCCGAGGGAGGACTATGGCTACACCTTC,CASGPREDYGYTF
few,TRBJ2-7,.,TRBV10-3,TGTGCCAATCGGGACGGAGTCTCCTACGAGCAGTACTTC,CANRDGVSYEQYF
.,TRBJ1-4,.,TRBV7-2,TGTGCCAGCAGCTCGACAGCCGGTATCGAAAAACTGTTTTTT,CASSSTAGIEKLFF
.,TRBJ2-5,TRBD1,TRBV11-3,TGTGCCAGCAGCGCCCGGGACAGGGCCGAGACCCAGTACTTC,CASSARDRAETQYF
.,TRBJ1-6,.,TRBV27,TGTGCCAGCAGACGCGAGGGGTGGGGTAGCAATTCACCCCTCCACTTT,CASRREGWGSNSPLHF
.,TRBJ1-1,.,TRBV6-6,TGTGCCAGCAGTTACTCGTCAGGAGCGAACACTGAAGCTTTCTTT,CASSYSSGANTEAFF
once,TRBJ2-5,.,TRBV30,TGTGCCTGGAGTGCGGGCGAGGAGACCCAGTACTTC,CAWSAGEETQYF
.,TRBJ1-1,.,TRBV5-6,TGTGCCAGCAGCTTGGGGGGAGGAACTGAAGCTTTCTTT,CASSLGGGTEAFF
.,TRBJ1-2,TRBD1,TRBV6-5,TGTGCCAGCAGCCGTGGGACAGGGGTTTTTGGCTACACCTTC,CASSRGTGVFGYTF
.,TRBJ2-7,.,TRBV7-6,TGTGCCAGCAGCTTAAGTCCGGTTTACGAGCAGTACTTC,CASSLSPVYEQYF
.,TRBJ1-4,.,TRBV14,TGTGCCAGCAGCCTGGGAGTTGTTGAAAAACTGTTTTTT,CASSLGVVEKLFF
.,TRBJ1-2,.,TRBV6-5,TGTGCCAGCAGTTACCTAGTGTCGCGGCAGGGGAGCGGCTACACCTTC,CASSYLVSRQGSGYTF
.,TRBJ1-2,TRBD1,TRBV29-1,TGCAGCGTCGACGCATCAGGGAAGGGGGCTGACGGCTACACCTTC,CSVDASGKGADGYTF
.,TRBJ1-2,.,TRBV5-1,TGCGCCAGCAGCCTGGGGAGGGACTATGGCTACACCTTC,CASSLGRDYGYTF
.,TRBJ1-5,.,TRBV30,TGTGCCTGGAGTACAGGGACTAGCAATCAGCCCCAGCATTTT,CAWSTGTSNQPQHF
.,TRBJ1-1,.,TRBV15,TGTGCCACCAGCAGCGGGCAGGAACGGCGGACTGAAGCTTTCTTT,CATSSGQERRTEAFF
.,TRBJ2-1,.,TRBV9,TGTGCCAGCAGCGTAGAGGGCCGTGCCGGGGCCCATGAGCAGTTCTTC,CASSVEGRAGAHEQFF
few,TRBJ2-2,.,TRBV7-2,TGTGCCAGCAGCCTAAGTCAGCCCGGGGAGCTGTTTTTT,CASSLSQPGELFF
.,TRBJ2-2,.,TRBV7-2,TGTGCCAGCAGCTCAGACAGCAAGGCCACCGGGGAGCTGTTTTTT,CASSSDSKATGELFF
.,TRBJ1-4,TRBD1,TRBV29-1,TGCAGCGTTGAGACAGGGCAGGAAAAACTGTTTTTT,CSVETGQEKLFF
.,TRBJ1-4,TRBD1,TRBV30,TGTGCCTGGAGACAAGGACAGGGAGGAAATGAAAAACTGTTTTTT,CAWRQGQGGNEKLFF
.,TRBJ1-5,.,TRBV5-6,TGTGCCAGCAGCTTGGCTACCAACAATCAGCCCCAGCATTTT,CASSLATNNQPQHF
.,TRBJ2-1,.,TRBV11-2,TGTGCCAGCAGCTTAGTCGGTGGCTCCTACAATGAGCAGTTCTTC,CASSLVGGSYNEQFF
.,TRBJ1-5,TRBD1,TRBV27,TGTGCCAGCAGTTTGACAGGGAACAATCAGCCCCAGCATTTT,CASSLTGNNQPQHF
.,TRBJ1-1,TRBD1,TRBV30,TGTGCCTGGAGTGTTGGGCAGGGGGCGCGTTATGACACTGAAGCTTTCTTT,CAWSVGQGARYDTEAFF
many,TRBJ1-1,.,TRBV7-2,TGTGCCAGCAGCCAGGGTATTCGGGCTTTCTTT,CASSQGIRAFF
few,TRBJ2-1,.,TRBV29-1,TGCAGCGTTGAAGACGCGGGGAATGAGCAGTTCTTC,CSVEDAGNEQFF
.,TRBJ1-1,.,TRBV30,TGTGCCTGGAGGACGGGGTACACTGAAGCTTTCTTT,CAWRTGYTEAFF
many,TRBJ2-7,.,TRBV5-8,TGTGCCAGCAGCCCCGAGTTTGAGCGGTCCTACGAGCAGTACTTC,CASSPEFERSYEQYF
.,TRBJ2-1,.,TRBV5-1,TGCGCCAGCAGGACGGGACGCTGGAATGAGCAGTTCTTC,CASRTGRWNEQFF
.,TRBJ1-2,TRBD1,TRBV6-5,TGTGCCAGCAGCCAAGGGGACAGGAGGGGTCATGGCTACACCTTC,CASSQGDRRGHGYTF
few,TRBJ1-5,.,TRBV6-1,TGTGCCAGCAGTGAACGAGGCAGGGCCATGAATCAGCCCCAGCATTTT,CASSERGRAMNQPQHF
.,TRBJ2-4,.,TRBV30,TGTGCCTGGAGCCTGGACAGCAACATTCAGTACTTC,CAWSLDSNIQYF
.,TRBJ1-2,.,TRBV30,TGTGCCTGGAGTGTGGCAGGGCTGCATGGCTACACCTTC,CAWSVAGLHGYTF
few,TRBJ2-3,.,TRBV29-1,TGCAGCGCTCAAAGGACTACTCCCACAGATACGCAGTATTTT,CSAQRTTPTDTQYF
.,TRBJ1-2,.,TRBV29-1,TGCAGCGTTGGGGTAGGGCATGGCTATGGCTACACCTTC,CSVGVGHGYGYTF
.,TRBJ2-1,TRBD1,TRBV9,TGTGCCAGCAGCGTCTCGGACAGGTACAATGAGCAGTTCTTC,CASSVSDRYNEQFF
.,TRBJ1-2,TRBD1,TRBV9,TGTGCCAGCAGCAGCCGGACAGGGTATGGCTACACCTTC,CASSSRTGYGYTF
few,TRBJ2-7,.,TRBV4-3,TGCGCCAGCAGCCAAGATGGTCCAGGGAAGACCTACGAGCAGTACTTC,CASSQDGPGKTYEQYF
few,TRBJ1-5,.,TRBV10-3,TGTGCCATCAGTGGGGGGGATCAGCCCCAGCATTTT,CAISGGDQPQHF
.,TRBJ2-5,TRBD1,TRBV7-2,TGTGCCAGCAGCCGAGACAGGGAAAAGACCCAGTACTTC,CASSRDREKTQYF
.,TRBJ2-5,.,TRBV4-1,TGCGCCAGCAGCCAAGATCAACTTTGCCTGCAAGAGACCCAGTACTTC,CASSQDQLCLQETQYF
.,TRBJ2-5,.,TRBV14,TGTGCCAGCAGCCAAGATCAAGGTAGTTGGGAGACCCAGTACTTC,CASSQDQGSWETQYF
.,TRBJ1-1,.,TRBV7-6,TGTGCCAGCAGCTTAGGTCTCCCAGATTGCACTGAAGCTTTCTTT,CASSLGLPDCTEAFF
.,TRBJ2-7,.,TRBV7-2,TGTGCCAGTAGCTCTCAAGCCGGGACGGGTTACGAGCAGTACTTC,CASSSQAGTGYEQYF
.,TRBJ2-2,.,TRBV29-1,TGCAGCGTTCCCGGGGAGATCGCCACCGGGGAGCTGTTTTTT,CSVPGEIATGELFF
.,TRBJ1-1,.,TRBV29-1,TGCAGCGTACGTGGGGACACTGAAGCTTTCTTT,CSVRGDTEAFF
.,TRBJ1-2,.,TRBV18,TGTGCCAGCTCACCTAAGAGGGACCAAGGCTACACCTTC,CASSPKRDQGYTF